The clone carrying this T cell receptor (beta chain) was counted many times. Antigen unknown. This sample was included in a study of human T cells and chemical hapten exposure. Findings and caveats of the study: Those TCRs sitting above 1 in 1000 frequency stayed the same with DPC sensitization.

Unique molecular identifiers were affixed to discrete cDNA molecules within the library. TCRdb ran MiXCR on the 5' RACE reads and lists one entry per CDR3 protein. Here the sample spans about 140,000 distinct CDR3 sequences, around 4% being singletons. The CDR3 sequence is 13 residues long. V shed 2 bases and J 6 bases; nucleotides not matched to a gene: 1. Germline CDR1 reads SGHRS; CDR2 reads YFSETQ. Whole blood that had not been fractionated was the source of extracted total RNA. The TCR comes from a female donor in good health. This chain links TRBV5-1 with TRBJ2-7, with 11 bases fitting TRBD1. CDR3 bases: TGCGCCAGCAGCTTCGGACAGGGGGCCGAGCAGTACTTC. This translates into CASSFGQGAEQYF.